The 28 T cell receptor beta chains below were found in one sample sequenced in a study of shared clonotypes between healthy human individuals. Clones were read by immunoSEQ multiplex PCR, and TCRdb kept only the in-frame ones, dropping some. The sample shows around 690,000 clones, about 90% of them seen only once. Specimen: memory CD8+ T cells from PBMCs. Sample subset: CD45RO+ cells pooled with CCR7-negative TemRA cells. These receptors originate from a man aged 18 to 29 in good health. Some clones in this sample may be carry-over from other donors' samples.

V and J are TRBV7-3 and TRBJ1-2, with TRBD1 matching 7 bases. Germline CDR1 is SGHTA and CDR2 is FQGTGA. The CDR3 has 12 amino acids. Trimming at V came to 10 bases and at J to 7 bases, leaving 9 bases not matched to a gene. CDR3 residues: CAIPTGAGGYTF. The CDR3 nucleotides are TGTGCCATCCCAACAGGGGCGGGTGGCTACACCTTC.

There are a few counts of this clone. The chain couples TRBV7-9 to TRBJ2-1; unclear D gene. With 2 bases removed from V and 10 bases from J, the gap between germline ends came to 12 bases. The CDR3 has 13 residues. Germline V lookup: CDR1 SEHNR, CDR2 FQNEAQ (reference sequence). CDR3 bases: TGTGCCAGCAGCTTACCATCTAGTGTCGAGCAGTTCTTC. Residues: CASSLPSSVEQFF.

V and J are TRBV5-4 and TRBJ1-1, with D perhaps TRBD1 (5 bases). The CDR3 contains 13 residues. CDR1 is SGHNT and CDR2 is YYREEE in the germline V gene (reference sequence). Trimming took off 2 bases at V and 11 bases at J, with 16 bases between the two ends. CDR3 nucleotide sequence: TGTGCCAGCAGCTTAAATATGGACAATTGGGCTTTCTTT. It translates to CASSLNMDNWAFF.

V and J are TRBV10-3 and TRBJ2-1, with 14 bases lining up with TRBD2. This CDR3 region has 17 residues. Germline V gene data show CDR1 as ENHRY and CDR2 as SYGVKD. The J segment lost 5 bases and the V segment lost 0 bases, leaving 3 bases of the junction unmatched. For the CDR3, the DNA is TGTGCCATCAGTGAGTCGACTAGCGGGAGGGTTAACAATGAGCAGTTCTTC. It yields the protein CAISESTSGRVNNEQFF.

The chain combines TRBV27 with TRBJ2-5, with TRBD2 identical over 12 bases. Trimming at V came to 3 bases and at J to 4 bases, leaving 6 bases not matched to a gene. The CDR3 has 16 amino acids. Germline V lookup: CDR1 MNHEY, CDR2 SMNVEV (reference sequence). The CDR3 here is CASSFLASGRGETQYF. In DNA, the CDR3 is TGTGCCAGCAGTTTCTTGGCTAGCGGGAGGGGAGAGACCCAGTACTTC.

CDR3 sequence reads: CAISAGGALSYEQYF. CDR3 bases: TGTGCCATCAGTGCGGGGGGGGCCCTCTCCTACGAGCAGTACTTC. The chain joins TRBV10-3 to TRBJ2-7, with TRBD2 matching over 8 bases. V was clipped by 4 bases and J by 0 bases; unmatched bases: 5. CDR1 is ENHRY, CDR2 SYGVKD, per germline. The CDR3 is 15 amino acids.

The chain links TRBV28 to TRBJ1-1; D unresolved. CDR1 is MDHEN and CDR2 is SYDVKM in the germline V gene. Between the trimmed V and J ends, which lost 1 base and 0 bases, there was a span of 9 bases. This CDR3 has 15 amino acids. The chain's CDR3 is CASSLSRGMNTEAFF. CDR3 nucleotide sequence: TGTGCCAGCAGTTTATCGCGCGGGATGAACACTGAAGCTTTCTTT.

The J gene is TRBJ1-2, the V gene TRBV9; possible D gene TRBD1, 5 bases. CDR3 length: 16 residues. Germline V gene sequence: CDR1 SGDLS, CDR2 YYNGEE. Trimming took 3 bases from V and 2 from J, leaving 17 bases between them. In DNA form, the CDR3 reads TGTGCCAGCAGCGAGACCAAGAATGGGGGGAACTATGGCTACACCTTC. Translation gives CASSETKNGGNYGYTF.

The V and J genes are TRBV4-3 and TRBJ2-7; TRBD2 matches at 14 bases. This CDR3 is 18 amino acids long. The germline V gene encodes CDR1 LGHNA and CDR2 YSLEER. V shed 0 bases, J shed 3 bases, and the junction held 7 bases outside the gene matches. In nucleotides, the CDR3 is TGCGCCAGCAGCCAAGATTCCCTCGGACTAGCGGGAGGCTACGAGCAGTACTTC. Amino acid sequence: CASSQDSLGLAGGYEQYF.

The V gene is TRBV29-1, the J gene TRBJ2-3; D tentatively reads TRBD1 or TRBD2 (5 bases each). V was cut by 6 bases and J by 3 bases, with 16 bases left in between. Germline-derived CDR1 and CDR2 are SQVTM and ANQGSEA. This CDR3 has 14 residues. CDR3 amino acids: CSVSGTPATDTQYF. The CDR3 region has the DNA TGCAGCGTATCCGGGACCCCCGCTACAGATACGCAGTATTTT.

The rearrangement joins TRBV11-3 to TRBJ2-7; perhaps D is TRBD1 or TRBD2 (5 bases each). CDR1 SGHNT and CDR2 YENEEA come from the germline V gene. V lost 7 bases to trimming and J lost 1 base, with 23 bases between them. The CDR3 contains 17 residues. CDR3 sequence: CASIPKAGTKVSYEQYF. The CDR3 coding sequence is TGTGCCAGCATCCCTAAGGCCGGGACGAAAGTATCCTACGAGCAGTACTTC.

This clone was seen just once. The chain has TRBV28 and TRBJ2-1, with D possibly TRBD2 on 6 matching bases. The length of the CDR3 is 15 residues. Trimming left V 5 bases short and J 1 base short, with 12 bases between. Germline V gives CDR1 MDHEN, CDR2 SYDVKM. CDR3 coding DNA: TGTGCCAGCAGTCCTCCTAGCGTTTCCTACAATGAGCAGTTCTTC. It yields the protein CASSPPSVSYNEQFF.

V gene TRBV9 combines with J gene TRBJ1-2; 7 bases agree with TRBD1. CDR1 is SGDLS, CDR2 YYNGEE, per germline. The V and J ends lost 0 bases and 0 bases, in that order; junction bases with no gene match: 2. The CDR3 sequence is 15 residues long. DNA for the CDR3: TGTGCCAGCAGCGTAGCCGGGACAGCTAACTATGGCTACACCTTC. This codes for CASSVAGTANYGYTF.

In the case of this clone: Other DNA sequences in the sample encode the same CDR3. V and J are TRBV9 and TRBJ2-3, with D unresolved. The ends were cut back, 1 base at V and 0 bases at J, with 3 bases in the middle. This CDR3 contains 13 residues. From germline, CDR1 is SGDLS and CDR2 YYNGEE. CDR3: CASSVWSTDTQYF. The CDR3 coding sequence is TGTGCCAGCAGCGTATGGAGCACAGATACGCAGTATTTT.

This chain uses TRBV9 with TRBJ2-5; perhaps TRBD2 as D (6 bases). The V end lost 2 bases, the J end lost 5 bases, and 13 bases lay between the germline ends. Germline assignment: CDR1 SGDLS and CDR2 YYNGEE. The CDR3 is made up of 14 amino acids. CDR3 coding DNA: TGTGCCAGCAGCGTGCGGGGAGTTGGGGAGACCCAGTACTTC. Translated, it gives CASSVRGVGETQYF.

This clone has a single count. CDR3 sequence reads: CASSQDWSDGELFF. The CDR3 DNA sequence: TGCGCCAGCAGCCAAGATTGGTCAGACGGGGAGCTGTTTTTT. The chain is built from TRBV4-3 and TRBJ2-2; D is ambiguous. Between the trimmed V and J ends, which lost 0 bases and 7 bases, there was a span of 9 bases. The CDR3 totals 14 residues. CDR1 is LGHNA and CDR2 is YSLEER in the germline V gene.

The J gene is TRBJ1-1, the V gene TRBV9, with 7 bases fitting TRBD1. The V and J ends lost 3 bases and 3 bases, in that order; junction bases with no gene match: 8. Germline V gene sequence: CDR1 SGDLS, CDR2 YYNGEE. The CDR3 has 15 amino acids. The CDR3 bases are TGTGCCAGCAGCGACGGCACAGGGGACGACACTGAAGCTTTCTTT. It translates to CASSDGTGDDTEAFF.

CDR3 DNA sequence: TGTGCCAGCAGTTACGATCCTAGCTACAATGAGCAGTTCTTC. It codes for CASSYDPSYNEQFF. V gene TRBV6-5 combines with J gene TRBJ2-1; unclear D gene. The CDR3 length is 14 residues. Germline CDR1 reads MNHEY; CDR2 reads SVGAGI. V was trimmed by 2 bases and J by 3 bases, leaving 8 bases between them.

This clone was seen once. V usage is TRBV15 and J usage is TRBJ1-2; no clear D gene. From germline, CDR1 is LNHNV and CDR2 YYDKDF (reference sequence). The CDR3 covers 15 residues. V was cut by 5 bases and J by 4 bases, with 17 bases left in between. CDR3 sequence (DNA): TGTGCCACCAGCCGTACCTTGGACGTCGGCTATGGCTACACCTTC. This codes for CATSRTLDVGYGYTF.

This chain joins TRBV6-6 and TRBJ2-7; D might be TRBD1 (6 bases). This CDR3 is built from 16 residues. Trimming left V 6 bases short and J 6 bases short, with 24 bases between. In germline, CDR1 is MNHNY, CDR2 SVGAGI (reference sequence). This chain's CDR3 is CASSQQGVLIPFEQYF. The CDR3 DNA sequence: TGTGCCAGCAGCCAACAGGGAGTCCTTATCCCCTTCGAGCAGTACTTC.

This rearrangement joins TRBV28 to TRBJ1-3; D gene ambiguous. Germline V gene data show CDR1 as MDHEN and CDR2 as SYDVKM. The V end lost 2 bases, the J end lost 4 bases, and 0 bases lay between the germline ends. The CDR3 has 11 residues. CDR3 DNA sequence: TGTGCCAGCAGTTTAGGAAACACCATATATTTT. Its protein is CASSLGNTIYF.

The V gene is TRBV5-1, the J gene TRBJ2-3, with 10 bases fitting TRBD2. The CDR3 totals 15 residues. The germline gives CDR1 SGHRS, CDR2 YFSETQ. V shed 4 bases, J shed 5 bases, and the junction held 7 bases outside the gene matches. CDR3 nucleotides: TGCGCCAGCAGCCGAAGCGGGAGGGATGAAGATACGCAGTATTTT. Residues: CASSRSGRDEDTQYF.

This clone was seen once. The rearrangement uses TRBV19 and TRBJ2-3; D possibly corresponds to TRBD2 (5 bases). The length of the CDR3 is 13 residues. V lost 3 bases, J lost 2 bases, and 6 bases lay in between. Germline V CDR1 and CDR2: LNHDA, SQIVND (reference sequence). The CDR3 loop is CASSMTITDTQYF. For the CDR3, the DNA is TGTGCCAGTAGTATGACTATCACAGATACGCAGTATTTT.

This chain uses TRBV4-1 with TRBJ1-2, with a weak D call TRBD1 (5 bases). Germline CDR1 is MGHRA and CDR2 is YSYEKL. This CDR3 spans 18 amino acids. The V end lost 2 bases, the J end lost 0 bases, and 19 bases lay between the germline ends. The DNA of the CDR3 is TGCGCCAGCAGCCAAACCCTGGAACCGGGACGGACTAACTATGGCTACACCTTC. Protein: CASSQTLEPGRTNYGYTF.

J is TRBJ2-1 and V is TRBV4-3, with 8 bases lining up with TRBD2. The junction had 9 bases not matched to a gene; V was cut back by 4 bases and J by 10 bases. CDR3 size: 14 residues. Germline CDR1 reads LGHNA; CDR2 reads YSLEER. The CDR3 coding sequence is TGCGCCAGCAGCCCCCGGCGGGGGGCCTGGGAGCAGTTCTTC. Its translation: CASSPRRGAWEQFF.

This chain uses TRBV7-2 with TRBJ2-1; the match to TRBD2 covers 13 bases. The V segment lost 5 bases and the J segment 0 bases; nucleotides outside the gene matches: 4. Looked up from germline, CDR1 is SGHTA and CDR2 is FQGNSA. The CDR3 length is 17 residues. The CDR3 is CASSPTSGRYSYNEQFF. The CDR3 nucleotides are TGTGCCAGCAGCCCGACTAGCGGGAGGTACTCCTACAATGAGCAGTTCTTC.

The J gene is TRBJ2-7, the V gene TRBV28; 11 positions agree with TRBD1. With 1 base clipped from V and 4 bases from J, the junction kept 6 bases outside the gene matches. Germline CDR1 MDHEN, CDR2 SYDVKM. This CDR3 has 16 amino acids. In nucleotides, the CDR3 is TGTGCCAGCAGTTTATTCTCGGACAGGGGGCAATACGAGCAGTACTTC. It translates to CASSLFSDRGQYEQYF.

Note on this clone: The same CDR3 also results from other DNA sequences found in this sample. This sequence joins TRBV7-2 and TRBJ2-1; a weak D match, TRBD1 (5 bases). The germline V gene has CDR1 SGHTA and CDR2 FQGNSA. The ends were cut back, 3 bases at V and 5 bases at J, with 8 bases in the middle. This CDR3 comprises 13 residues. CDR3: CASSFGQNNEQFF. CDR3 in DNA: TGTGCCAGCAGCTTTGGACAAAACAATGAGCAGTTCTTC.